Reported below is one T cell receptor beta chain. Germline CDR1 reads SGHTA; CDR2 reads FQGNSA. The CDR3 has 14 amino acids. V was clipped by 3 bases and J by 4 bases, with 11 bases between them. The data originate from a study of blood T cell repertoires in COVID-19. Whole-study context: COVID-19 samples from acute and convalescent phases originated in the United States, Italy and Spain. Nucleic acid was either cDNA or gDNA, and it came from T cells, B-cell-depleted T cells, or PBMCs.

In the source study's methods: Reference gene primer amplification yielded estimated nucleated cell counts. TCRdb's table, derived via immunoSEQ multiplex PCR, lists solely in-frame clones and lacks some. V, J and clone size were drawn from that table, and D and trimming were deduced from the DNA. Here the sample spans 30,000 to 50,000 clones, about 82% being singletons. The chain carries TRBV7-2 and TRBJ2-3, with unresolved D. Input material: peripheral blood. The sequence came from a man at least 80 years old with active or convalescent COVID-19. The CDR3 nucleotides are TGTGCCAGCAGCTTTAGACTCGCCTCAGATACGCAGTATTTT. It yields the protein CASSFRLASDTQYF.